This T cell receptor beta chain was profiled in a study of T cell responses to AZD1222 COVID-19 vaccine. Study-level information: Second-dose intervals of approximately 4 or approximately 12 weeks were pooled.

The study, taken as a whole, reports: Researchers took repertoire samples only after the peak T cell response had come. Clonal diversity may have been underestimated in mostly white British donors. Vaccine-related CD4 TCRs covered spike, predominating at 160-218 and 743-854.

The germline gives CDR1 SEHNR, CDR2 FQNEAQ (reference sequence). Trimming pared 5 bases from V and 5 bases from J, leaving 15 bases between. CDR3 size: 15 residues. This clone is categorized as medium-sized. Its specificity is unknown. Some clones are missing from TCRdb's copy, which holds only in-frame ones; the method was immunoSEQ multiplex PCR. This sample has more than 110,000 clones, with 70% to 90% found just once. The material sequenced was peripheral blood, taken on day 0 of AZD1222 vaccination. This TCR came from an adult in good health. V is TRBV7-9 and J is TRBJ1-4; possibly TRBD1 for D (6 bases). In nucleotides, the CDR3 is TGTGCCAGCAGCCCTAAGGGGGGGACCAATGAAAAACTGTTTTTT. Protein sequence: CASSPKGGTNEKLFF.